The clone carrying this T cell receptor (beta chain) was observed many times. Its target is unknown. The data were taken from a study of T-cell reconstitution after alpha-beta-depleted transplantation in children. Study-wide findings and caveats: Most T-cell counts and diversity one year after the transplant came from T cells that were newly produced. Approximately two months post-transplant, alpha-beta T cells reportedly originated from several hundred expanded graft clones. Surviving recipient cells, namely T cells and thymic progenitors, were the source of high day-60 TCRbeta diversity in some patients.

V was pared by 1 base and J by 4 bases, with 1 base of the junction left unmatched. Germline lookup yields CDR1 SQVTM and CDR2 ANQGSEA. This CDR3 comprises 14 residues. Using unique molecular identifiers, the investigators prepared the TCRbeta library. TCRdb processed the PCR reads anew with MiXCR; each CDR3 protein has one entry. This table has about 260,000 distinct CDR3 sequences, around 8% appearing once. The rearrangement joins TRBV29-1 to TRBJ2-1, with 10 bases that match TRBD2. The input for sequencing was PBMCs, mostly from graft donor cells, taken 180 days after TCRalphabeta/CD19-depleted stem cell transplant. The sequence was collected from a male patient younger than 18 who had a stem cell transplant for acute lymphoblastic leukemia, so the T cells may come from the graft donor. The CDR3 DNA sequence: TGCAGCGTTGAAGTACTAGCGGGGTACAATGAGCAGTTCTTC. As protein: CSVEVLAGYNEQFF.